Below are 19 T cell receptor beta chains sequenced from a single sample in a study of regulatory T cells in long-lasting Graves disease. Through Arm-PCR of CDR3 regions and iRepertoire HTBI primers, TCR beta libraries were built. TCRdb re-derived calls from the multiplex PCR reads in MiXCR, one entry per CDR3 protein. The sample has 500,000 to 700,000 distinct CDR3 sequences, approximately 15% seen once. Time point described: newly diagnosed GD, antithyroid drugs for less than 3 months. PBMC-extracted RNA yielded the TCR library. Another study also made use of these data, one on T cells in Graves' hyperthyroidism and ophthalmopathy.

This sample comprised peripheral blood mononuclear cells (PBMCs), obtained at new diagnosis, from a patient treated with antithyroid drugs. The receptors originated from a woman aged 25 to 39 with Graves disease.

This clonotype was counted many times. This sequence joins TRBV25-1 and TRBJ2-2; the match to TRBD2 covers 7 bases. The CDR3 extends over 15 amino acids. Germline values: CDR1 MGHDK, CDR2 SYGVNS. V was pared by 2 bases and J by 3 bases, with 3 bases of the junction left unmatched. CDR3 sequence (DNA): TGTGCCAGCAGTGAAGGGCTAGCGGACACCGGGGAGCTGTTTTTT. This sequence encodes CASSEGLADTGELFF. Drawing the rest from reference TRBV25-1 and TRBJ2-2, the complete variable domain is EADIYQTPRYLVIGTGKKITLECSQTMGHDKMYWYQQDPGMELHLIHYSYGVNSTEKGDLSSESTVSRIRTEHFPLTLESARPSHTSQYLCASSEGLADTGELFFGEGSRLTVL.

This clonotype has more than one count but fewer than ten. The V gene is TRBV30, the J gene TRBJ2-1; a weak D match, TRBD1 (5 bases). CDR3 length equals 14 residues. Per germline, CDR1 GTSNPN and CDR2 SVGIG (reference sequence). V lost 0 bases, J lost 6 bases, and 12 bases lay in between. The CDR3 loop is CAWSVIGRANEQFF. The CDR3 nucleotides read TGTGCCTGGAGTGTAATCGGCAGGGCCAATGAGCAGTTCTTC.

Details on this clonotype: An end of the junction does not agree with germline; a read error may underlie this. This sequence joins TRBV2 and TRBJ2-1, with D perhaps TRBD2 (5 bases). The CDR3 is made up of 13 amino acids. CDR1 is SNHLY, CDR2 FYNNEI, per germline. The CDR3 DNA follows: TGTGCCAGCCCAGCGGCAGACAAGAATGAGCAGCTCTTC. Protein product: CASPAADKNEQLF.

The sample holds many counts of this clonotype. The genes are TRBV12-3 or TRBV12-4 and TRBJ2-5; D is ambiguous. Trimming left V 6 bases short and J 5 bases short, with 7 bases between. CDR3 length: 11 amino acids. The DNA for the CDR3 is TGTGCCAGCAGGTCCAGGGAGACCCAGTACTTC. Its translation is CASRSRETQYF.

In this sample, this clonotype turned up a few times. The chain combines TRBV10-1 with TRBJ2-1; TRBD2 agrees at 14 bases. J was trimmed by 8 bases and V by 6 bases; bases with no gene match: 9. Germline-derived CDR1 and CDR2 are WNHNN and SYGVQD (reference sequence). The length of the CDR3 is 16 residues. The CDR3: CASSEPGLAGVDEQFF. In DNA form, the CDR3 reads TGCGCCAGCAGCGAGCCGGGACTAGCGGGAGTGGATGAGCAGTTCTTC.

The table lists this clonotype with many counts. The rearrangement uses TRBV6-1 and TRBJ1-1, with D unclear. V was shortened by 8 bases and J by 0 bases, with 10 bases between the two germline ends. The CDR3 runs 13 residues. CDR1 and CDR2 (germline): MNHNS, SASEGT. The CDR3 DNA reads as TGTGCCAGCGTCGGGAACATGAACACTGAAGCTTTCTTT. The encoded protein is CASVGNMNTEAFF.

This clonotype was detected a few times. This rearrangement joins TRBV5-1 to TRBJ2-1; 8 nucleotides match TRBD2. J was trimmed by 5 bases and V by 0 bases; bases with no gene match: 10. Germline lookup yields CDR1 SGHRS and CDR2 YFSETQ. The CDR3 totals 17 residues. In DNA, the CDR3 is TGCGCCAGCAGCTTGGGCGGCTTAACTAGCGGAGACAATGAGCAGTTCTTC. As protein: CASSLGGLTSGDNEQFF. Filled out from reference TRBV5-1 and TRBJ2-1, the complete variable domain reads KAGVTQTPRYLIKTRGQQVTLSCSPISGHRSVSWYQQTPGQGLQFLFEYFSETQRNKGNFPGRFSGRQFSNSRSEMNVSTLELGDSALYLCASSLGGLTSGDNEQFFGPGTRLTVL.

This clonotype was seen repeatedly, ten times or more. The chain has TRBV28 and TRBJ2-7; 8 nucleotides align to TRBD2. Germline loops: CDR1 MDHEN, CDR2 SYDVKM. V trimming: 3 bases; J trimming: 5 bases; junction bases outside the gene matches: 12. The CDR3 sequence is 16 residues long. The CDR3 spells CASSFPLIAGSHEQYF. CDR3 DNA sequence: TGTGCCAGCAGTTTCCCTTTGATAGCGGGATCCCACGAGCAGTACTTC.

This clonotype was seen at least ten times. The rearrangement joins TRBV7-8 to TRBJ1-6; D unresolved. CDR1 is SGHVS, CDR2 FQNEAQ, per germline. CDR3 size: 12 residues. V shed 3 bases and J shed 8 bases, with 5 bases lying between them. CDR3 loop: CASSFRDSPLHF. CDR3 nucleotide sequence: TGTGCCAGCAGCTTTCGGGATTCACCCCTCCACTTT.

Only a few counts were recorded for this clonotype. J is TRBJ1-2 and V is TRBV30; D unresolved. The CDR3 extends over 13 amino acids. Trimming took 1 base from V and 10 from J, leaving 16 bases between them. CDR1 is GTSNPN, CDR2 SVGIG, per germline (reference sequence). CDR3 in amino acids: CAWSAAWLSDYTF. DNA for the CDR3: TGTGCCTGGAGTGCTGCCTGGTTGTCGGACTACACCTTC. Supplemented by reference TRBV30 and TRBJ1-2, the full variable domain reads SQTIHQWPATLVQPVGSPLSLECTVEGTSNPNLYWYRQAAGRGLQLLFYSVGIGQISSEVPQNLSASRPQDRQFILSSKKLLLSDSGFYLCAWSAAWLSDYTFGSGTRLTVV.

DNA of the CDR3: TGTGCCAGCCCGGGACAGTATTGGGAGACCCAGTACTTC. Translating it yields CASPGQYWETQYF. This chain connects TRBV2 to TRBJ2-3; TRBD1 aligns across 7 bases. The DNA end is more similar to TRBJ2-5, so the J call may be wrong. This CDR3 has 13 amino acids. From germline, CDR1 is SNHLY and CDR2 FYNNEI.

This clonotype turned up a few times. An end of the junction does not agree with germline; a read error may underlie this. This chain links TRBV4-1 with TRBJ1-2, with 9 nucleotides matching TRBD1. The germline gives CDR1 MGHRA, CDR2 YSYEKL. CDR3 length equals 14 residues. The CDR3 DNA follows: TGCGCCAGCAGCCACTGGACAGGGGACTACGGCTACACCTTC. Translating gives CASSHWTGDYGYTF.

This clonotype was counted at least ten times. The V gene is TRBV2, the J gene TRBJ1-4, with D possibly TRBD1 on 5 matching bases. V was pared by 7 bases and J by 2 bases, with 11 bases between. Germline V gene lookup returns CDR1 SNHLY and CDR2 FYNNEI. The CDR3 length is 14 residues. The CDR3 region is CASKDTSTNEKLFF. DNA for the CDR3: TGTGCCAGCAAGGACACTTCGACTAATGAAAAACTGTTTTTT.

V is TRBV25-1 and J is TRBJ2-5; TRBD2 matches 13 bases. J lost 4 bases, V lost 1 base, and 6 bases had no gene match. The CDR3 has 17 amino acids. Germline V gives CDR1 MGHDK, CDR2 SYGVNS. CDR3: CASSELGGLAGRETQYF. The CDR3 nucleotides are TGTGCCAGCAGTGAATTAGGGGGACTAGCGGGACGAGAGACCCAGTACTTC.

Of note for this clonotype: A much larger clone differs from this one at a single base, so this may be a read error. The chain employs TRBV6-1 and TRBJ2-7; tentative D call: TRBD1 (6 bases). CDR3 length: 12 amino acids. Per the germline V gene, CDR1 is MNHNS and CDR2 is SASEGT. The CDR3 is CAGSRDIYEQYF. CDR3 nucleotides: TGTGCCGGCAGTCGGGACATCTACGAGCAGTACTTC.

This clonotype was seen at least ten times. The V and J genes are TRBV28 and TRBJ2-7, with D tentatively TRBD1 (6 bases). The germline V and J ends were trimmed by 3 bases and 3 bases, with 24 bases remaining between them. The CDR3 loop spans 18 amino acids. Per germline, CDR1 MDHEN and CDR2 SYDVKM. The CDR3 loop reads CASSLVPWQGSAHYEQYF. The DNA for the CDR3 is TGTGCCAGCAGTTTGGTCCCATGGCAGGGGTCAGCCCACTACGAGCAGTACTTC.

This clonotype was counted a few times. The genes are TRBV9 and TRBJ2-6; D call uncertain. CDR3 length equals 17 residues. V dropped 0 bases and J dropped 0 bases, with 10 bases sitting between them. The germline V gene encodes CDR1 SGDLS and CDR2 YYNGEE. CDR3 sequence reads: CASSVVPQSSGANVLTF. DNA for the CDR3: TGTGCCAGCAGCGTAGTGCCTCAAAGCTCTGGGGCCAACGTCCTGACTTTC.

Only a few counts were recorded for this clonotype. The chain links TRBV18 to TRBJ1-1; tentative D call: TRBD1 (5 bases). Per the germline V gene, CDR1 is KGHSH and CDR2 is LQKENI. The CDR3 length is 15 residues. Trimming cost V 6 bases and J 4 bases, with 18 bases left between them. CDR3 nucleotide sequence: TGTGCCAGCTCCCTCGGGGGTGCAGGGCCCACTGAAGCTTTCTTT. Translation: CASSLGGAGPTEAFF.

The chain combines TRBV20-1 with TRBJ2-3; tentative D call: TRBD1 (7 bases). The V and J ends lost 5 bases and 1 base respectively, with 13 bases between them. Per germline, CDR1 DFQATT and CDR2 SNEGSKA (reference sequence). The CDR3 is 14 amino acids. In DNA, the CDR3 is TGCAGTGCTCAGGGGGGCGGGGGCACAGATACGCAGTATTTT. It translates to CSAQGGGGTDTQYF.